These 7 T cell receptor beta chains were sequenced from one sample in a study of identical twins. TCRdb ran MiXCR on the 5' RACE reads and lists one entry per CDR3 protein. The data show about 570,000 distinct CDR3 sequences, more than 9% seen once. This sample also belongs to another study, concerning yellow fever vaccine responses in identical twins.

Sequencing was done on a sample of PBMCs. The receptors stem from a woman aged 18-29 years in good health.

V usage is TRBV20-1 and J usage is TRBJ2-3, with D maybe TRBD1 (6 bases). V shed 1 base and J shed 2 bases, with 16 bases lying between them. The CDR3 is 16 residues long. Germline CDR1 DFQATT, CDR2 SNEGSKA (reference sequence). This CDR3 reads CSARVIGQSLTDTQYF. In DNA form, the CDR3 reads TGCAGTGCTAGAGTCATCGGACAGAGCCTCACAGATACGCAGTATTTT.

This clonotype was observed a few times. The rearrangement joins TRBV3-1 to TRBJ2-4, with TRBD2 as a possible D gene (6 bases). Germline V gene data show CDR1 as LGHDT and CDR2 as YNNKEL (reference sequence). V lost 0 bases and J lost 8, with 20 bases in between. The CDR3 extends over 17 amino acids. CDR3 region: CASSQEARDSYTDIQYF. Here the CDR3 DNA reads TGTGCCAGCAGCCAAGAGGCCAGGGACTCCTATACGGACATTCAGTACTTC.

The rearrangement joins TRBV7-9 to TRBJ2-1; D possibly corresponds to TRBD2 (5 bases). This CDR3 has 13 amino acids. The V end was cut by 9 bases, the J end by 4 bases, with 13 bases between. Germline values: CDR1 SEHNR, CDR2 FQNEAQ (reference sequence). The CDR3: CASGEGVYNEQFF. DNA of the CDR3: TGTGCCAGTGGTGAGGGCGTTTACAATGAGCAGTTCTTC.

The chain uses TRBV2 and TRBJ1-6, with D perhaps matching TRBD1 (6 bases). CDR1 SNHLY and CDR2 FYNNEI come from the germline V gene. This CDR3 has 16 amino acids. V was trimmed by 4 bases and J by 5 bases, leaving 15 bases between them. The CDR3 DNA reads as TGTGCCAGCAGTGTTCCGGGGGCAGGGGATAATTCACCCCTCCACTTT. This sequence encodes CASSVPGAGDNSPLHF.

V is TRBV19 and J is TRBJ2-1; D remains ambiguous. Trimming removed 4 bases from V and 6 bases from J, with 16 bases in between. CDR3 length: 15 amino acids. Germline CDR1 LNHDA, CDR2 SQIVND (reference sequence). In DNA form, the CDR3 reads TGTGCCAGTAGTAACGGCGGCGCGTTGAGCAATGAGCAGTTCTTC. Protein sequence: CASSNGGALSNEQFF.

J is TRBJ1-1 and V is TRBV29-1; no clear D. V was shortened by 0 bases and J by 7 bases, with 9 bases between the two germline ends. The germline V gene encodes CDR1 SQVTM and CDR2 ANQGSEA. This CDR3 comprises 12 residues. The CDR3 protein is CSVEDKVDEAFF. CDR3 nucleotide sequence: TGCAGCGTTGAAGATAAAGTGGATGAAGCTTTCTTT.

This clonotype showed up many times. This sequence joins TRBV6-2 or TRBV6-3 and TRBJ2-1, with 11 bases that match TRBD2. Trimming removed 5 bases from V and 5 bases from J; junction bases left unmatched: 17. CDR3 size: 19 residues. Germline V gene lookup returns CDR1 MNHEY and CDR2 SVGEGT. The CDR3 region is CASSTLISGRAVGHNEQFF. CDR3 in DNA: TGTGCCAGCAGTACCCTGATTAGCGGGAGGGCCGTAGGTCACAATGAGCAGTTCTTC.